The TCR beta chain under discussion was sequenced for a study of T cells after yellow fever vaccination. Study as a whole: Preparation of fractions with low cell numbers was performed using SMART-Seq v4 Ultra Low Input. Broader study findings: Sorted repertoires could include abundant contaminating clonotypes from bulk cells. The booster response re-showed most primary clones: more than 95% CD4, approximately 90% CD8.

Ten or more counts support this clonotype. Its antigen is still unknown. Conversion of TCR transcripts into cDNA relied on 5'RACE template switching, which added a universal primer site and UMIs. TCRdb redid the calling of the 5' RACE reads with MiXCR, one entry per CDR3 protein. The table has hundreds of thousands of distinct CDR3 sequences, 8.7% seen once. This sequence originates from a man aged 18 to 30 who received the YFV17D yellow fever vaccine. The source was PBMCs, collected on the day of the first yellow fever vaccination.

The DNA of the CDR3 is TGTGCCAGACGGTGGGGCACGAGCGGGGGGCCGAAGTACAATGAGCAGTTCTTC. Translation: CARRWGTSGGPKYNEQFF. The chain combines TRBV2 with TRBJ2-1; the match to TRBD2 covers 9 bases. V shed 9 bases and J 4 bases; nucleotides not matched to a gene: 19. This CDR3 comprises 18 residues. Germline assignment: CDR1 SNHLY and CDR2 FYNNEI.